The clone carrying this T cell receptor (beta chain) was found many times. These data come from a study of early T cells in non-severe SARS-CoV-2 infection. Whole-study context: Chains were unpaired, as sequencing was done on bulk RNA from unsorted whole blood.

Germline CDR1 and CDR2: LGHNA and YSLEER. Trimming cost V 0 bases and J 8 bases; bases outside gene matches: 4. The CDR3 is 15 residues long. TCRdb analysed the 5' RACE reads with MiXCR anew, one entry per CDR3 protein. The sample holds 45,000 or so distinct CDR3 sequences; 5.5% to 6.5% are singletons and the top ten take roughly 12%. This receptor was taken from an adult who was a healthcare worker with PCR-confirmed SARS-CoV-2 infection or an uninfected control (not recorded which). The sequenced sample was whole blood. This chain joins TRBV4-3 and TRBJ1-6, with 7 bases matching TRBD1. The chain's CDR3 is CASSQDQQGYSPLHF. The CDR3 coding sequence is TGCGCCAGCAGCCAAGATCAACAGGGGTATTCACCCCTCCACTTT.